A selection of T cell receptor beta chains follows, all from one sample in a study of T-cell memory formation after mild COVID-19. Each CDR3 protein is one row after TCRdb ran MiXCR on the 5' RACE reads. Of about 210,000 distinct CDR3 sequences in the sample, roughly 30% were seen once. Source material: PBMCs or a T cell subset sorted from them (not recorded which). These receptors were taken from an adult woman who had mild COVID-19 (a few samples of this study predate the infection). Cell type and time point are not known. Each CDR3 is given with its conserved first and last residue. A D gene is named only where the DNA matches it firmly. Clone size is stated in some rows and not others, as once, few, many or a class when expanded.

v_call: TRBV5-1
cdr3_length: 15
j_call: TRBJ2-7
d_call: .
clone_size: .
cdr3_nt: TGCGCCAGCAGAGAGACAGGAGGGACTTACTACGAGCAGTACTTC
cdr3_aa: CASRETGGTYYEQYF

v_call: TRBV12-3/TRBV12-4
cdr3_length: 16
j_call: TRBJ2-3
d_call: .
clone_size: .
cdr3_nt: TGTGCCAGCAGACCTCGATCAGGGGGAGGAACAGATACGCAGTATTTT
cdr3_aa: CASRPRSGGGTDTQYF

v_call: TRBV24-1
cdr3_length: 15
j_call: TRBJ1-2
d_call: .
clone_size: .
cdr3_nt: TGTGCCACCAGTGACTCCGGACCCTGGCCCTATGGCTACACCTTC
cdr3_aa: CATSDSGPWPYGYTF

v_call: TRBV20-1
cdr3_length: 15
j_call: TRBJ1-5
d_call: .
clone_size: .
cdr3_nt: TGCAGTGCTAAAGCCCCCATGTCCCGAGGACAGCCCCAGCATTTT
cdr3_aa: CSAKAPMSRGQPQHF

v_call: TRBV6-5
cdr3_length: 14
j_call: TRBJ2-5
d_call: .
clone_size: .
cdr3_nt: TGTGCCAGCAGCCCCATCTGGGGTCGGGAGACCCAGTACTTC
cdr3_aa: CASSPIWGRETQYF

v_call: TRBV6-5
cdr3_length: 15
j_call: TRBJ1-1
d_call: .
clone_size: .
cdr3_nt: TGTGCCAGCAGTTACAAGCGGGAGGGGAGGACTGAAGCTTTCTTT
cdr3_aa: CASSYKREGRTEAFF

v_call: TRBV11-2
cdr3_length: 16
j_call: TRBJ2-5
d_call: TRBD2
clone_size: few
cdr3_nt: TGTGCCAGCAGCTGGTCGCTAGCGGGGGGGCCGGAGACCCAGTACTTC
cdr3_aa: CASSWSLAGGPETQYF

v_call: TRBV27
cdr3_length: 17
j_call: TRBJ2-3
d_call: TRBD2
clone_size: once
cdr3_nt: TGTGCCAGCAGTTCCCGTTGGGGTAGCGGGTCCACAGATACGCAGTATTTT
cdr3_aa: CASSSRWGSGSTDTQYF

v_call: TRBV5-1
cdr3_length: 16
j_call: TRBJ2-7
d_call: TRBD1
clone_size: .
cdr3_nt: TGCGCCAGCAGCCGTGGTGCCCTGGGGACAGGGTACGAGCAGTACTTC
cdr3_aa: CASSRGALGTGYEQYF

v_call: TRBV5-5
cdr3_length: 15
j_call: TRBJ1-1
d_call: .
clone_size: .
cdr3_nt: TGTGCCAGCAGCTTGTATCCCGGGGCAGTAACTGAAGCTTTCTTT
cdr3_aa: CASSLYPGAVTEAFF

v_call: TRBV4-1
cdr3_length: 16
j_call: TRBJ2-1
d_call: TRBD2
clone_size: .
cdr3_nt: TGCGCCAGCAGCCAAGACGGACTAGCACGGTACAATGAGCAGTTCTTC
cdr3_aa: CASSQDGLARYNEQFF

v_call: TRBV4-3
cdr3_length: 19
j_call: TRBJ2-3
d_call: .
clone_size: .
cdr3_nt: TGCGCCAGCAGCCAAGATTTAAAGGCGTCGGGACACTTCCCTTATACGCAGTATTTT
cdr3_aa: CASSQDLKASGHFPYTQYF

v_call: TRBV7-9
cdr3_length: 14
j_call: TRBJ2-7
d_call: TRBD2
clone_size: .
cdr3_nt: TGTGCCAGCAGCATACTAGCGGGAGGAGACGAGCAGTACTTC
cdr3_aa: CASSILAGGDEQYF

v_call: TRBV4-3
cdr3_length: 15
j_call: TRBJ2-2
d_call: TRBD2
clone_size: few
cdr3_nt: TGCGCCAGCAGCCTACTAGCGGGAGGGGCCGGGGAGCTGTTTTTT
cdr3_aa: CASSLLAGGAGELFF

v_call: TRBV6-5
cdr3_length: 17
j_call: TRBJ2-1
d_call: .
clone_size: .
cdr3_nt: TGTGCCAGCTCCATATGGCGGCAATGGAGCTCCTACAATGAGCAGTTCTTC
cdr3_aa: CASSIWRQWSSYNEQFF

v_call: TRBV24-1
cdr3_length: 16
j_call: TRBJ2-1
d_call: TRBD2
clone_size: .
cdr3_nt: TGTGCCACCAGTGATCTTGGACTAGCGGTCTACAATGAGCAGTTCTTC
cdr3_aa: CATSDLGLAVYNEQFF

v_call: TRBV25-1
cdr3_length: 14
j_call: TRBJ2-5
d_call: .
clone_size: .
cdr3_nt: TGTGCCAGCAGTCCGCGGGCCACCCAAGAGACCCAGTACTTC
cdr3_aa: CASSPRATQETQYF

v_call: TRBV27
cdr3_length: 16
j_call: TRBJ2-3
d_call: .
clone_size: .
cdr3_nt: TGTGCCAGCAGAGAACAGGGTACGAAGAACACAGATACGCAGTATTTT
cdr3_aa: CASREQGTKNTDTQYF

v_call: TRBV7-9
cdr3_length: 12
j_call: TRBJ2-3
d_call: .
clone_size: .
cdr3_nt: TGTGCCAGCAGCTCAATGGGAGATACGCAGTATTTT
cdr3_aa: CASSSMGDTQYF

v_call: TRBV11-2
cdr3_length: 16
j_call: TRBJ2-1
d_call: .
clone_size: .
cdr3_nt: TGTGCCAGCAGCAGGGGCGGGTACGGGAGATACAATGAGCAGTTCTTC
cdr3_aa: CASSRGGYGRYNEQFF

v_call: TRBV7-9
cdr3_length: 16
j_call: TRBJ2-1
d_call: TRBD2
clone_size: .
cdr3_nt: TGTGCCAGCAGCACGAAACTAGCGGGGGGGCCGGGTGAGCAGTTCTTC
cdr3_aa: CASSTKLAGGPGEQFF

v_call: TRBV12-3/TRBV12-4
cdr3_length: 13
j_call: TRBJ1-2
d_call: .
clone_size: few
cdr3_nt: TGTGCCAGCAGTTTAGACGGGGTTCTGGGCTACACCTTC
cdr3_aa: CASSLDGVLGYTF

v_call: TRBV30
cdr3_length: 12
j_call: TRBJ2-1
d_call: .
clone_size: .
cdr3_nt: TGTGCCTGGAGTGCTAGCACTAATGAGCAGTTCTTC
cdr3_aa: CAWSASTNEQFF

v_call: TRBV25-1
cdr3_length: 14
j_call: TRBJ1-5
d_call: .
clone_size: few
cdr3_nt: TGTGCCAGCAGTGAAGTCAACATCAATCAGCCCCAGCATTTT
cdr3_aa: CASSEVNINQPQHF

v_call: TRBV12-3/TRBV12-4
cdr3_length: 14
j_call: TRBJ2-5
d_call: .
clone_size: few
cdr3_nt: TGTGCCAGCAGTTTATCTCCTAGCGCCGAGACCCAGTACTTC
cdr3_aa: CASSLSPSAETQYF

v_call: TRBV7-9
cdr3_length: 15
j_call: TRBJ1-1
d_call: TRBD1
clone_size: .
cdr3_nt: TGTGCCAGCAGCTTAGTGGACAGGGCGGACACTGAAGCTTTCTTT
cdr3_aa: CASSLVDRADTEAFF

v_call: TRBV6-2/TRBV6-3
cdr3_length: 15
j_call: TRBJ2-6
d_call: .
clone_size: .
cdr3_nt: TGTGCCAGCAGTTACTCAAACTCTGGGGCCAACGTCCTGACTTTC
cdr3_aa: CASSYSNSGANVLTF

v_call: TRBV5-5
cdr3_length: 14
j_call: TRBJ1-5
d_call: .
clone_size: few
cdr3_nt: TGTGCCAGCAGCTTGGCCGGGGGCAACAAGCCCCAGCATTTT
cdr3_aa: CASSLAGGNKPQHF

v_call: TRBV5-6
cdr3_length: 12
j_call: TRBJ2-3
d_call: .
clone_size: .
cdr3_nt: TGTGCCAGCAGAGAAGGTGCAGATACGCAGTATTTT
cdr3_aa: CASREGADTQYF

v_call: TRBV5-1
cdr3_length: 17
j_call: TRBJ1-3
d_call: .
clone_size: few
cdr3_nt: TGCGCCAGCAGCTTGGTAGTCGGAAAGTACTCTGGAAACACCATATATTTT
cdr3_aa: CASSLVVGKYSGNTIYF

v_call: TRBV12-3/TRBV12-4
cdr3_length: 14
j_call: TRBJ1-2
d_call: .
clone_size: few
cdr3_nt: TGTGCCAGCAGTACGGGCCTCCAATCTTATGGCTACACCTTC
cdr3_aa: CASSTGLQSYGYTF

v_call: TRBV4-1
cdr3_length: 13
j_call: TRBJ2-2
d_call: .
clone_size: many
cdr3_nt: TGCGCCAGCAGAGACAAGAACACCGGGGAGCTGTTTTTT
cdr3_aa: CASRDKNTGELFF

v_call: TRBV4-1
cdr3_length: 15
j_call: TRBJ2-2
d_call: .
clone_size: .
cdr3_nt: TGCGCCAGCAGCCAGGGGAGTCCGAACACCGGGGAGCTGTTTTTT
cdr3_aa: CASSQGSPNTGELFF

v_call: TRBV7-9
cdr3_length: 13
j_call: TRBJ1-1
d_call: .
clone_size: .
cdr3_nt: TGTGCCAGCAGCTTAGCGAGGCAGACTGAAGCTTTCTTT
cdr3_aa: CASSLARQTEAFF

v_call: TRBV5-1
cdr3_length: 19
j_call: TRBJ2-3
d_call: TRBD2
clone_size: few
cdr3_nt: TGCGCCAGCAGCTTGGCAGGCGGGGGGGCGAATTTAATCGCAGATACGCAGTATTTT
cdr3_aa: CASSLAGGGANLIADTQYF

v_call: TRBV5-4
cdr3_length: 15
j_call: TRBJ2-2
d_call: .
clone_size: few
cdr3_nt: TGTGCCAGCAGCGCGGGACAAGGGGGCACCGGGGAGCTGTTTTTT
cdr3_aa: CASSAGQGGTGELFF

v_call: TRBV2
cdr3_length: 14
j_call: TRBJ1-5
d_call: TRBD1
clone_size: few
cdr3_nt: TGTGCCAGCAGACTTGACAGGGTGGAACAGCCCCAGCATTTT
cdr3_aa: CASRLDRVEQPQHF

v_call: TRBV10-3
cdr3_length: 22
j_call: TRBJ2-3
d_call: TRBD2
clone_size: .
cdr3_nt: TGTGCCATCAGTGAAGACCGACTGCAGACTAGCGGCCGCCCTACTAGCACAGATACGCAGTATTTT
cdr3_aa: CAISEDRLQTSGRPTSTDTQYF

v_call: TRBV7-6
cdr3_length: 17
j_call: TRBJ2-1
d_call: TRBD2
clone_size: few
cdr3_nt: TGTGCCAGCAGCTTTAGTGCTAGCGGGATAAACGGTGCTGAGCAGTTCTTC
cdr3_aa: CASSFSASGINGAEQFF

v_call: TRBV21-1
cdr3_length: 16
j_call: TRBJ2-1
d_call: .
clone_size: .
cdr3_nt: TGTGCCAGCAGCGGGGCTGGAGGACTTCACCACAATGAGCAGTTCTTC
cdr3_aa: CASSGAGGLHHNEQFF

v_call: TRBV10-3
cdr3_length: 15
j_call: TRBJ2-3
d_call: .
clone_size: .
cdr3_nt: TGTGCCATCAGTGAGTCAGGGGTCCCCACAGATACGCAGTATTTT
cdr3_aa: CAISESGVPTDTQYF

v_call: TRBV30
cdr3_length: 12
j_call: TRBJ2-5
d_call: .
clone_size: few
cdr3_nt: TGTGCCTGGAGTGTAGGAGTCGAGACCCAGTACTTC
cdr3_aa: CAWSVGVETQYF

v_call: TRBV5-1
cdr3_length: 12
j_call: TRBJ2-2
d_call: .
clone_size: few
cdr3_nt: TGCGCCAGCAGCTTCGAGTACGGGGAGCTGTTTTTT
cdr3_aa: CASSFEYGELFF

v_call: TRBV9
cdr3_length: 13
j_call: TRBJ1-1
d_call: .
clone_size: many
cdr3_nt: TGTGCCAGCAGCTGGGGGACCAACACTGAAGCTTTCTTT
cdr3_aa: CASSWGTNTEAFF

v_call: TRBV20-1
cdr3_length: 10
j_call: TRBJ2-5
d_call: .
clone_size: many
cdr3_nt: TGCAGTACGTTTCAAGAGACCCAGTACTTC
cdr3_aa: CSTFQETQYF

v_call: TRBV5-1
cdr3_length: 13
j_call: TRBJ1-1
d_call: .
clone_size: few
cdr3_nt: TGCGCCAGCAGCTTCTGGGGGAGCACTGAAGCTTTCTTT
cdr3_aa: CASSFWGSTEAFF

v_call: TRBV12-3/TRBV12-4
cdr3_length: 16
j_call: TRBJ2-3
d_call: .
clone_size: few
cdr3_nt: TGTGCCAGCAGTCCCTCCGGTAGGAGTCGTAAAGATACGCAGTATTTT
cdr3_aa: CASSPSGRSRKDTQYF

v_call: TRBV4-3
cdr3_length: 15
j_call: TRBJ2-1
d_call: TRBD2
clone_size: many
cdr3_nt: TGCGCCAGCAGTCCCGGACTAGCGGGTGGCAATGAGCAGTTCTTC
cdr3_aa: CASSPGLAGGNEQFF

v_call: TRBV7-8
cdr3_length: 15
j_call: TRBJ2-1
d_call: TRBD2
clone_size: .
cdr3_nt: TGTGCCAGCAGCCCGGGACTAGCGGGAGGTGGTGAGCAGTTCTTC
cdr3_aa: CASSPGLAGGGEQFF

v_call: TRBV12-3/TRBV12-4
cdr3_length: 14
j_call: TRBJ2-5
d_call: .
clone_size: .
cdr3_nt: TGTGCCAGCAGCATATGGAGGGAGGAAGAGACCCAGTACTTC
cdr3_aa: CASSIWREEETQYF

v_call: TRBV18
cdr3_length: 14
j_call: TRBJ2-3
d_call: TRBD2
clone_size: many
cdr3_nt: TGCGCCAGCTCTCCGGGACTAAGCACAGATACGCAGTATTTT
cdr3_aa: CASSPGLSTDTQYF

v_call: TRBV7-3
cdr3_length: 15
j_call: TRBJ2-2
d_call: .
clone_size: .
cdr3_nt: TGTGCCAGCAGCTTAGGAGGGGTGCACACCGGGGAGCTGTTTTTT
cdr3_aa: CASSLGGVHTGELFF